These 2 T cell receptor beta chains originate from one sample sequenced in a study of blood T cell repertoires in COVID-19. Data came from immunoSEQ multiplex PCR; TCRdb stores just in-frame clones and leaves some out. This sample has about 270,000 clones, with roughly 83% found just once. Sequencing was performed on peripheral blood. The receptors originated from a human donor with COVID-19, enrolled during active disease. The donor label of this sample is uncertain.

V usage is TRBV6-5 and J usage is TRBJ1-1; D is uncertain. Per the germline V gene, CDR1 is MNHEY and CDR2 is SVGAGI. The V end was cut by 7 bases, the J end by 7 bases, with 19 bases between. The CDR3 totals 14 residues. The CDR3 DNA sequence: TGTGCCAGCATCTTTGAGGCAGCTCCCATTGAAGCTTTCTTT. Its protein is CASIFEAAPIEAFF.

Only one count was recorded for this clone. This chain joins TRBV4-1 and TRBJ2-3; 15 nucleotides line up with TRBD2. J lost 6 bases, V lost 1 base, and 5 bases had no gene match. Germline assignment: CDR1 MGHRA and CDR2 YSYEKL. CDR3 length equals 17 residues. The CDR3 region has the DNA TGCGCCAGCAGCCAAGTTGGGACTAGCGGGAGGAGGGATACGCAGTATTTT. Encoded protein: CASSQVGTSGRRDTQYF.